Below, 9 T cell receptor beta chains from the same sample are listed, as sequenced in a study of cytomegalovirus exposure and HLA in healthy donors. PCR amplification relied on 60 Vbeta primers (plus 13 Jbeta primers). The repertoire was sequenced with immunoSEQ multiplex PCR; TCRdb's copy has only in-frame clones and lacks some. The sample lists 130,000 to 150,000 clones, roughly 62% occurring once. Specimen: PBMCs. Source of these receptors: a man between 60 and 70 years old in good health and CMV-seronegative.

This clone was observed a few times. The V call is TRBV4-2, the J call TRBJ2-4; D may be TRBD1 (6 bases). Trimming stripped 0 bases from V and 15 bases from J, with 12 bases between. This CDR3 has 12 amino acids. Per germline, CDR1 LGHNA and CDR2 YNFKEQ. The CDR3 nucleotides are TGTGCCAGCAGCCAAGATCTAGGACAGACGTACTTC. Translated, it gives CASSQDLGQTYF.

This rearrangement joins TRBV6-5 to TRBJ2-7; TRBD2 agrees at 7 bases. Germline CDR1 and CDR2: MNHEY and SVGAGI. After removal of 6 bases from V and 4 bases from J, the junction contained 9 bases not matched to a gene. The CDR3 length is 14 residues. CDR3 loop: CASRKAGSTYEQYF. CDR3 bases: TGTGCCAGCAGAAAAGCGGGGAGTACATACGAGCAGTACTTC.

The gene calls are TRBV5-6 and TRBJ2-3, with D uncertain. This CDR3 has 14 amino acids. Trimming took off 4 bases at V and 2 bases at J, with 11 bases between the two ends. Germline V lookup: CDR1 SGHDT, CDR2 YYEEEE. CDR3 DNA: TGTGCCAGCAGCGCCGTGCGGTCCACAGATACGCAGTATTTT. Translation gives CASSAVRSTDTQYF.

This chain uses TRBV25-1 with TRBJ1-1; 11 bases are a match to TRBD1. The CDR3 loop spans 15 amino acids. The ends lost 4 bases at V and 5 bases at J; junction bases unmatched: 6. Germline V gene sequence: CDR1 MGHDK, CDR2 SYGVNS. CDR3 residues: CASSAPGTGGTEAFF. The CDR3 nucleotides are TGTGCCAGCAGTGCTCCCGGGACAGGGGGGACTGAAGCTTTCTTT.

This clone was seen once. This sequence joins TRBV19 and TRBJ2-1, with 9 bases identical to TRBD2. CDR1 is LNHDA and CDR2 is SQIVND in the germline V gene (reference sequence). The V gene end was trimmed by 9 bases and the J gene end by 9 bases; junction bases not matched to a gene: 15. This CDR3 has 15 amino acids. CDR3 amino acids: CASEASGNPLPEQFF. DNA of the CDR3: TGTGCCAGCGAGGCTAGCGGGAATCCCTTACCTGAGCAGTTCTTC.

The chain joins TRBV2 to TRBJ2-3; TRBD2 matches 9 bases. The CDR3 sequence is 16 residues long. The J segment lost 8 bases and the V segment lost 6 bases, leaving 15 bases of the junction unmatched. Germline CDR1 is SNHLY and CDR2 is FYNNEI. Written as DNA, the CDR3 is TGTGCCAGCAGCCCAATAGCGCGGGAGGGCCAGGGTACGCAGTATTTT. Protein sequence: CASSPIAREGQGTQYF.

V and J are TRBV5-1 and TRBJ2-7; 9 nucleotides match TRBD2. Trimming removed 3 bases from V and 2 bases from J; junction bases left unmatched: 6. CDR3 length: 15 amino acids. Germline V gene sequence: CDR1 SGHRS, CDR2 YFSETQ. The DNA for the CDR3 is TGCGCCAGCAGCTCGAATAGCGGGAGAGCCTACGAGCAGTACTTC. Translating gives CASSSNSGRAYEQYF.

This sequence joins TRBV6-4 and TRBJ1-6, with 8 bases matching TRBD1. V dropped 4 bases and J dropped 6; count of bases not matched to a gene: 5. The germline V gene has CDR1 MRHNA and CDR2 SNTAGT. This CDR3 comprises 15 residues. The CDR3 nucleotides read TGTGCCAGCAGTGTCCGGACAGGGCCTAATTCACCCCTCCACTTT. It is translated as CASSVRTGPNSPLHF.

This chain links TRBV15 with TRBJ2-3, with unresolved D. Trimming shortened V by 1 base and J by 5 bases, and 4 bases separated the two germline ends. This CDR3 is built from 12 residues. From germline, CDR1 is LNHNV and CDR2 YYDKDF (reference sequence). Here the CDR3 reads CATSRVLDTQYF. Written as DNA, the CDR3 is TGTGCCACCAGCAGAGTCTTAGATACGCAGTATTTT.